Reported below is one T cell receptor (beta chain). Its antigen is undetermined. This entry is derived from a study of CXCR3-negative and CXCR3-positive naive CD8 T cells. Study observations and caveats: High diversity, comparable across both naive subsets, contrasted with much lower diversity in memory CD8+ cells.

Germline CDR1 LNHNV, CDR2 YYDKDF (reference sequence). The CDR3 is made up of 16 amino acids. 5' RACE with UMI labels generated the TRB cDNA libraries. No DNA is given; TCRdb re-called the 5' RACE reads and lists each CDR3 protein once. Its table records about 130,000 distinct CDR3 sequences. This rearrangement joins TRBV15 to TRBJ2-5; the D gene TCRdb calls, TRBD2, cannot be checked with no DNA. The TCR originated in a human donor in good health. Some clones in this sample may be carry-over from other donors' samples. The specimen sequenced was naive CXCR3- CD8+ T cells from blood. Documented subset: CD45RO-CCR7+CD27+CD95- naive CD8+ T cells lacking CXCR3 (TNR3-). CDR3 protein: CATSRDWGPLQETQYF. Variable domain in full (rest from reference TRBV15 and TRBJ2-5): DAMVIQNPRYQVTQFGKPVTLSCSQTLNHNVMYWYQQKSSQAPKLLFHYYDKDFNNEADTPDNFQSRRPNTSFCFLDIRSPGLGDTAMYLCATSRDWGPLQETQYFGPGTRLLVL.